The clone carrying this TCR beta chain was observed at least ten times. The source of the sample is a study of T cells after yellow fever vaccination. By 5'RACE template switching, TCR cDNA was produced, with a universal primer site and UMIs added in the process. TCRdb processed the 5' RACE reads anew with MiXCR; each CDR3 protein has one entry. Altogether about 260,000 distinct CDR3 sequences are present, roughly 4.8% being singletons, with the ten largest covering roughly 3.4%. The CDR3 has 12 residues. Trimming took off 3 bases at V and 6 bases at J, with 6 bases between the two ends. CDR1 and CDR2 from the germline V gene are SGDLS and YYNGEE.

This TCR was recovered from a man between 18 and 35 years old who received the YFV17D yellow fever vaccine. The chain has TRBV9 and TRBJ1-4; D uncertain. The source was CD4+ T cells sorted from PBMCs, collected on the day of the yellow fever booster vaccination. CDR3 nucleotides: TGTGCCAGCAGCGCCGGACATGAAAAACTGTTTTTT. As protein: CASSAGHEKLFF.